The clone carrying this TCR beta chain was detected only a few times. Its antigen is currently unknown. TCRdb itself ran the reads through MiXCR, one entry per CDR3 protein. The repertoire holds roughly 720,000 distinct CDR3 sequences, with 35% to 45% as singletons. These data belong to a study of T cell repertoires in cytomegalovirus infection. Turning to the study itself: Indications came from public TCR beta signatures; they pointed to CMV infection and to a matching HLA type. Overall study findings and caveats: The ex vivo response showed dominance by HLA-C-restricted CMV-specific TCR beta clonotypes. Public TCR beta family frequency separated CMV-and-HLA carriers, including in an independent cohort.

The CDR3 consists of 14 residues. With 4 bases removed from V and 6 bases from J, the gap between germline ends came to 15 bases. Germline lookup yields CDR1 MNHNS and CDR2 SASEGT. The origin of this receptor is a human donor in good health (CMV status not recorded). Some clones in this sample may be carry-over from other donors' samples. The specimen was PBMCs. This chain links TRBV6-1 with TRBJ1-1; no reliable D call. The CDR3 bases are TGTGCCAGCAGTGGCCGGGAGTCAGGCGCTGAAGCTTTCTTT. Translation: CASSGRESGAEAFF.